These T cell receptor beta chains were read from a single sample in a study of blood T cell repertoires in COVID-19. Method: immunoSEQ multiplex PCR; TCRdb's copy keeps in-frame clones and lacks some. The table has about 360,000 clones, 75% to 90% seen once. Sequencing input: peripheral blood. These receptors all come from a woman aged 55-70 years with COVID-19, enrolled during active disease. Both conserved end residues are part of each CDR3. The D gene is left open where the match is weak. Only some rows state a clone size, as once, few, many or a class for expanded clones.

TRBD1	TRBV5-1	-	TRBJ1-1	TGCGCCAGCAGCTCCGCGGCAGGGGGCTACACTGAAGCTTTCTTT	CASSSAAGGYTEAFF
TRBD2	TRBV7-2	-	TRBJ2-5	TGTGCCAGCAGCTTAGTCGGGACTAGCATCCAAGAGACCCAGTACTTC	CASSLVGTSIQETQYF
TRBD1	TRBV6-6	-	TRBJ2-7	TGTGCCAGCAGTTCGACAGGGGTCTCCTCCTACGAGCAGTACTTC	CASSSTGVSSYEQYF
-	TRBV5-8	-	TRBJ1-5	TGTGCCAGCAAACCCCGGACTTATAGCAATCAGCCCCAGCATTTT	CASKPRTYSNQPQHF
TRBD2	TRBV9	-	TRBJ2-2	TGTGCCAGCACCACAACCCTAGCGGGGGGAACCGGGGAGCTGTTTTTT	CASTTTLAGGTGELFF
-	TRBV6-6	-	TRBJ1-2	TGTGCCAGCAACAGGGAGCTAGCTAACTATGGCTACACCTTC	CASNRELANYGYTF
TRBD1	TRBV19	-	TRBJ1-5	TGTGCCAGTGGGACAGGGTACCAGCCCCAGCATTTT	CASGTGYQPQHF
TRBD2	TRBV7-3	-	TRBJ2-3	TGTGCCAGCAGCTTACTCGCGGGGGGGCAGAGAACTACGCAGTATTTT	CASSLLAGGQRTTQYF
TRBD2	TRBV7-3	few	TRBJ2-7	TGTGCCAGCAGCTTAATGGGACTAGCGGGGGGCCTTACCTACGAGCAGTACTTC	CASSLMGLAGGLTYEQYF
TRBD1	TRBV5-1	-	TRBJ2-1	TGCGCCAGCAGTCCGGACAGGGGAAGGAATGAGCAGTTCTTC	CASSPDRGRNEQFF
-	TRBV7-8	once	TRBJ1-5	TGTGCCAGCAGCGTGTATAGCAATCAGCCCCAGCATTTT	CASSVYSNQPQHF
TRBD2	TRBV7-3	-	TRBJ2-1	TGTGCCAGCAGTCCTAGCGGATTTTCCTACAATGAGCAGTTCTTC	CASSPSGFSYNEQFF
-	TRBV7-8	-	TRBJ2-4	TGTGCCAGCAGCCTAATACAGGGAAACATTCAGTACTTC	CASSLIQGNIQYF
-	TRBV9	-	TRBJ1-5	TGTGCCAGCAGCCCCGAGCTACAGGACAATCAGCCCCAGCATTTT	CASSPELQDNQPQHF
-	TRBV20-1	-	TRBJ2-5	TGCAGTGCTAGAGATCTGGAGACCCAGTACTTC	CSARDLETQYF
-	TRBV13	-	TRBJ2-7	TGTGCCAGCAGCGGTGCAGGGTACGAGCAGTACTTC	CASSGAGYEQYF
TRBD1	TRBV5-1	-	TRBJ1-2	TGCGCCAGCAGCCTAAGACAGGGGGGAGAGGGCTACACCTTC	CASSLRQGGEGYTF
TRBD2	TRBV9	-	TRBJ2-3	TGTGCCAGCAGCGTAGGAACTAGCGGGAGGTTAAATACGCAGTATTTT	CASSVGTSGRLNTQYF
-	TRBV21-1	-	TRBJ2-7	TGTGCCAGCAGCGTACTTGGAAAGGGGTACGAGCAGTACTTC	CASSVLGKGYEQYF
TRBD2	TRBV6-5	-	TRBJ2-5	TGTGCCAGCAATTTAGGACTAGCGGGGATGGAGACCCAGTACTTC	CASNLGLAGMETQYF
-	TRBV4-2	-	TRBJ2-6	TGTGCCAGCAGCGAAAGCACAGGGACCGGGGCCAACGTCCTGACTTTC	CASSESTGTGANVLTF
TRBD1	TRBV6-2/TRBV6-3	few	TRBJ1-6	TGTGCCAGCAGTTACCAGGACAGGGGGCAGGGTAATTCACCCCTCCACTTT	CASSYQDRGQGNSPLHF
TRBD1	TRBV23-1	-	TRBJ2-4	TGCGCCAGCAGTCCGAATTTCGGACAGGGGCCAGCCAAAAACATTCAGTACTTC	CASSPNFGQGPAKNIQYF
-	TRBV5-4	-	TRBJ1-6	TGTGCCAGCAGCTTGGCGGGAATCTATAATTCACCCCTCCACTTT	CASSLAGIYNSPLHF
TRBD1	TRBV7-9	-	TRBJ1-1	TGTGCCAGCAAGGTAGGGGGCTTGAACACTGAAGCTTTCTTT	CASKVGGLNTEAFF